This is a list of T cell receptor beta chains from one sample in a study of T cells in Graves' hyperthyroidism and ophthalmopathy. One entry per CDR3 protein, called by TCRdb with MiXCR from the multiplex PCR reads. The data contain 310,000 or so distinct CDR3 sequences, over 15% of them singletons. Sequenced sample: blood. All receptors derive from a woman aged 60-75 years with Graves' ophthalmopathy. The CDR3 runs from the conserved cysteine through the conserved F or W. A D gene is named only where the DNA matches it firmly. Rows may omit the clone size; those that give it use once, few, many or a size class.

cdr3_nt	cdr3_aa	j_call	d_call	v_call	clone_size
TGTGCCAGCAGCACCGGGGGTGGGGTGACAGCGTATGGCTACACCTTC	CASSTGGGVTAYGYTF	TRBJ1-2	.	TRBV7-2	many
TGTGCCAGCAGCTTAATCACCAGCTCCTACGAGCAGTACTTC	CASSLITSSYEQYF	TRBJ2-7	.	TRBV7-2	many
TGTGCCAGTACCGGGACAGGGAATTCACCCCTCCACTTT	CASTGTGNSPLHF	TRBJ1-6	TRBD1	TRBV10-3	many
TGTGCCAGCAGCCATGGTCGGGGGGGCCCTCCTGAGCAGTTCTTC	CASSHGRGGPPEQFF	TRBJ2-1	TRBD2	TRBV4-2	.
TGTGCCAGCAGCTTACAGGGACTAGCGGGGGCCCCGTTCTTC	CASSLQGLAGAPFF	TRBJ2-1	TRBD2	TRBV7-2	once
TGTGCCAGCAGCTTAGACAGGGGCCCTTGGGACACTGAAGCTTTCTTT	CASSLDRGPWDTEAFF	TRBJ1-1	.	TRBV11-2	many
TGTGCCAGCAGCCCCCGACTAGCGGGAGGGCAGAAAACAGATACGCAGTATTTT	CASSPRLAGGQKTDTQYF	TRBJ2-3	TRBD2	TRBV3-1	many
TGCGCCAGCAGCCTAAGGGACCCGGGACAGGGAGGCTACACCTTC	CASSLRDPGQGGYTF	TRBJ1-2	TRBD1	TRBV4-3	many
TGTGCCAGCAGCGCGGACAGGACTCAGCCCCAGCATTTT	CASSADRTQPQHF	TRBJ1-5	TRBD1	TRBV11-2	many
TGCAGTGCTAGTCGCAACCAAGAGACCCAGTACTTC	CSASRNQETQYF	TRBJ2-5	.	TRBV20-1	many
TGTGCCAGTAGTATAGTTGCGGACAGGGGATACGAGCAGTACTTC	CASSIVADRGYEQYF	TRBJ2-7	TRBD1	TRBV19	few
TGTGCCAGCTCACCGGGGGCAGGGGGCAATCAGCCCCAGCATTTT	CASSPGAGGNQPQHF	TRBJ1-5	.	TRBV18	many
TGTGCCAGCAGTTACGGTTCGGGTGACTCCTACGGGCAGTACTTC	CASSYGSGDSYGQYF	TRBJ2-7	.	TRBV6-5	.
TGCAGCGTAGGGCAGGCACACTCTGGGGCCAACGTCCTGACTTTC	CSVGQAHSGANVLTF	TRBJ2-6	.	TRBV29-1	.
TGTGCCAGCAGACGGTTTACAGGGGGCTGGCAGCCCCAGCATTTT	CASRRFTGGWQPQHF	TRBJ1-5	TRBD1	TRBV28	few
TGTGCCAGCAGTCTCTCGGAGGATACGCAGTATTTT	CASSLSEDTQYF	TRBJ2-3	.	TRBV6-2/TRBV6-3	many
TGTGCCAGCAGAGTAGACATCTCTGGAAACACCATATATTTT	CASRVDISGNTIYF	TRBJ1-3	.	TRBV12-3/TRBV12-4	many
TGTGCCAGCAGCCAAGATTCCACAGGGGGCCTTGGCTACACCTTC	CASSQDSTGGLGYTF	TRBJ1-2	TRBD1	TRBV5-4	.
TGCAGTGCTAGCGGAGGCCATAGCAATCAGCCCCAGCATTTT	CSASGGHSNQPQHF	TRBJ1-5	.	TRBV20-1	.
TGTGCCAGCAGCTATAGCGGTATCCAAGAGACCCAGTACTTC	CASSYSGIQETQYF	TRBJ2-5	.	TRBV11-1	.
TGTGCCACCAGCAGAGCAGGGGCAGGCCCCACCCGGGAAGCTTTCTTT	CATSRAGAGPTREAFF	TRBJ1-1	.	TRBV15	.
TGTGCCAGCAGCTTACAGCAGGTTGCAGATACGCAGTATTTT	CASSLQQVADTQYF	TRBJ2-3	.	TRBV7-2	many
TGTGCCACCGGACACCAGACTAGCCACAATGAGCAGTTCTTC	CATGHQTSHNEQFF	TRBJ2-1	TRBD2	TRBV6-2/TRBV6-3	many
TGTGCCAGCAGCGAGGAACAGGGGGCCACCACTGAAGCTTTCTTT	CASSEEQGATTEAFF	TRBJ1-1	TRBD1	TRBV5-8	few
TGTGCCAGCGATGGGGGACCGGTCAATTCACCCCTCCACTTT	CASDGGPVNSPLHF	TRBJ1-6	.	TRBV9	.
TGTGCCAGCAGTTTCGGCAGGGCTGGCACTGAAGCTTTCTTT	CASSFGRAGTEAFF	TRBJ1-1	.	TRBV12-3/TRBV12-4	many
TGTGCCAGCTCACCAGCTGGACAGGGGCGGTATGAAAAACTGTTTTTT	CASSPAGQGRYEKLFF	TRBJ1-4	TRBD1	TRBV18	many
TGTGCCAGTAGCACGGACAGCTCTGGGGCCAACGTCCTGACTTTC	CASSTDSSGANVLTF	TRBJ2-6	.	TRBV19	.
TGTGCCAGCAGCTTAGCGGGGAACAATGAGCAGTTCTTC	CASSLAGNNEQFF	TRBJ2-1	.	TRBV7-2	many
TGTGCCAGCAGCTCCGGTACTAGCATACAGTTCTTC	CASSSGTSIQFF	TRBJ2-1	.	TRBV12-3/TRBV12-4	few
TGTGCCAGCAGCCAAGGTACGGGGGCAACCAATCAGCCCCAGCATTTT	CASSQGTGATNQPQHF	TRBJ1-5	.	TRBV3-1	.
TGTGCCAGCGGGGGACAGGGATACGAGCAGTACTTC	CASGGQGYEQYF	TRBJ2-7	TRBD1	TRBV2	many
TGTGCCAGCAGCTTGGGACAGGGGGCCGACACTGAAGCTTTCTTT	CASSLGQGADTEAFF	TRBJ1-1	TRBD1	TRBV7-3	many
TGTGCCAGCAGCTTAGGGAGACAGAACAATCAGCCCCAGCATTTT	CASSLGRQNNQPQHF	TRBJ1-5	.	TRBV7-2	many
TGTGCCAGCAGCTTGGGTACTAGGTTCAATGAGCAGTTCTTC	CASSLGTRFNEQFF	TRBJ2-1	.	TRBV5-6	few
TGTGCCAGTAGTATCTCAGGGGGTCGCGGGCAGTTCTTC	CASSISGGRGQFF	TRBJ2-1	TRBD1	TRBV19	few
TGTGCCAGCAGCTTAGGCGTTTTCGGGGATAACTATGGCTACACCTTC	CASSLGVFGDNYGYTF	TRBJ1-2	.	TRBV13	few
TGTGCCAGCAGCCCTGGAGAGGGGAAGACCCAGTACTTC	CASSPGEGKTQYF	TRBJ2-5	.	TRBV5-6	few
TGTGCCAGCAGCTTCCGGGCCTCCTACAATGAGCAGTTCTTC	CASSFRASYNEQFF	TRBJ2-1	.	TRBV11-1	once
TGTGCCAGCAGTGAAGCGAACACGGGAGGGGTGACCCAGTACTTC	CASSEANTGGVTQYF	TRBJ2-5	TRBD2	TRBV6-1	many
TGTGCCACCAGCACACAGGGGGTATCCACCGGGGAGCTGTTTTTT	CATSTQGVSTGELFF	TRBJ2-2	TRBD1	TRBV15	.
TGTGCCAGCAGTGAGGCACTAGCGGGTTACAATGAGCAGTTCTTC	CASSEALAGYNEQFF	TRBJ2-1	TRBD2	TRBV6-4	few
TGTGCCAGCAGTTTGAACAGGGGGAGCGAGCAGTACTTC	CASSLNRGSEQYF	TRBJ2-7	TRBD1	TRBV12-3/TRBV12-4	many
TGCGCCAGCAGCTTGGCGTGGGGGGCTTCGGAAGAAAAACTGTTTTTT	CASSLAWGASEEKLFF	TRBJ1-4	.	TRBV5-1	.